This entry lists 10 T cell receptor beta chains sequenced from one sample in a study of T-cell memory formation after mild COVID-19. TCRdb ran MiXCR on the 5' RACE reads and lists one entry per CDR3 protein. Of 450,000 to 650,000 distinct CDR3 sequences listed, about a fifth are singletons. The sequenced material came from PBMCs or a T cell subset sorted from them (not recorded which). Receptors originate from an adult woman who had mild COVID-19 (a few samples of this study predate the infection). Cell type and time point are not known.

This clonotype was counted a few times. This chain joins TRBV18 and TRBJ2-1; 8 bases align to TRBD2. V was pared by 4 bases and J by 3 bases, with 2 bases of the junction left unmatched. Germline CDR1 is KGHSH and CDR2 is LQKENI. The CDR3 loop spans 14 amino acids. The chain's CDR3 is CASSLGLVYNEQFF. CDR3 nucleotides: TGTGCCAGCTCACTGGGACTAGTCTACAATGAGCAGTTCTTC.

The V and J genes are TRBV12-3 or TRBV12-4 and TRBJ2-2; weak D call: TRBD1 (6 bases). The CDR3 consists of 15 residues. V dropped 5 bases and J dropped 4 bases, with 14 bases sitting between them. The CDR3 reads CASSPLGGSTGELFF. The CDR3 nucleotides read TGTGCCAGCAGTCCCCTAGGGGGAAGCACCGGGGAGCTGTTTTTT.

This clonotype was picked up a small number of times. The chain joins TRBV12-3 or TRBV12-4 to TRBJ2-7, with 7 bases matching TRBD2. The V and J ends lost 3 bases and 3 bases, in that order; junction bases with no gene match: 17. This CDR3 is 18 amino acids long. The CDR3 is CASSFRVPAGRAVYEQYF. CDR3 sequence (DNA): TGTGCCAGCAGTTTTCGTGTCCCCGCGGGGAGGGCGGTCTACGAGCAGTACTTC.

This clonotype was counted between two and nine times. This chain links TRBV19 with TRBJ2-3; 7 bases match TRBD2. Germline V gives CDR1 LNHDA, CDR2 SQIVND (reference sequence). V shed 6 bases and J 6 bases; nucleotides not matched to a gene: 9. There are 14 residues in the CDR3. The CDR3: CASRREIVSDTQYF. CDR3 in DNA: TGTGCCAGTAGGCGGGAGATCGTGTCGGATACGCAGTATTTT.

This chain uses TRBV10-3 with TRBJ2-1; 8 bases agree with TRBD1. The CDR3 totals 16 residues. With V trimmed by 3 bases and J by 7 bases, 11 bases remained unmatched. Germline assignment: CDR1 ENHRY and CDR2 SYGVKD. The DNA of the CDR3 is TGTGCCATCAGTGACACAAACAGGGGGATGGTAAATGAGCAGTTCTTC. Amino acids: CAISDTNRGMVNEQFF.

The V call is TRBV3-1, the J call TRBJ1-2; a possible D gene is TRBD1 (6 bases). The CDR3 runs 15 residues. The germline gives CDR1 LGHDT, CDR2 YNNKEL (reference sequence). V gave up 6 bases and J gave up 4 bases, with 18 bases separating them. CDR3: CASRSTDRPSYGYTF. The CDR3 DNA follows: TGTGCCAGCAGGTCGACCGACAGGCCAAGCTATGGCTACACCTTC.

This clonotype occurred a few times. The CDR3 region has the DNA TGTGCCAGCACCCGGGACAGGGGATGGAACGAGCAGTACTTC. Translation gives CASTRDRGWNEQYF. The V and J genes are TRBV2 and TRBJ2-7; 10 bases are a match to TRBD1. This CDR3 is built from 14 residues. After removal of 7 bases from V and 5 bases from J, the junction contained 8 bases not matched to a gene. The germline V gene has CDR1 SNHLY and CDR2 FYNNEI.

This chain joins TRBV2 and TRBJ2-7; D uncertain. The V end was cut by 3 bases, the J end by 2 bases, with 8 bases between. Germline CDR1 is SNHLY and CDR2 is FYNNEI. The CDR3 sequence is 13 residues long. CDR3 in DNA: TGTGCCAGCAGTGACAGGAGTACCTACGAGCAGTACTTC. Amino acid sequence: CASSDRSTYEQYF.

The chain carries TRBV19 and TRBJ2-7; D gene uncertain. Trimming took off 7 bases at V and 3 bases at J, with 7 bases between the two ends. CDR1 and CDR2 from the germline V gene are LNHDA and SQIVND (reference sequence). The CDR3 is 11 residues long. The CDR3 here is CASMEGYEQYF. CDR3 sequence (DNA): TGTGCCAGTATGGAAGGCTACGAGCAGTACTTC.

This clonotype came up a few times. The rearrangement links TRBV20-1 to TRBJ1-2; 12 nucleotides line up with TRBD1. V lost 5 bases to trimming and J lost 7 bases; unmatched junction nucleotides: 8. CDR1 and CDR2 (germline): DFQATT, SNEGSKA (reference sequence). CDR3 length: 14 residues. As DNA, the CDR3 is TGCAGTGCTGAACCGGGACAGGGGGCAAGTGGCTACACCTTC. Protein product: CSAEPGQGASGYTF.